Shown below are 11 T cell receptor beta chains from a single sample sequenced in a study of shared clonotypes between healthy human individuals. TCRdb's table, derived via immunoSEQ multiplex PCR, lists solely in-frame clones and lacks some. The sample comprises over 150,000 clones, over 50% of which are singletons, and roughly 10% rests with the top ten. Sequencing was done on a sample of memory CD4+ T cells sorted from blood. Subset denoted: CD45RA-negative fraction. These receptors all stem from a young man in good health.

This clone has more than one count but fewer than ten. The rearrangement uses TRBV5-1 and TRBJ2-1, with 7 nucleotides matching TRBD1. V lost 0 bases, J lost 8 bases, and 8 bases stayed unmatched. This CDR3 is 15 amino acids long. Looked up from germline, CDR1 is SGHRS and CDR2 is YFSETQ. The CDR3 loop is CASSLVTGANDEQFF. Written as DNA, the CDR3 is TGCGCCAGCAGCTTGGTCACAGGGGCTAACGATGAGCAGTTCTTC.

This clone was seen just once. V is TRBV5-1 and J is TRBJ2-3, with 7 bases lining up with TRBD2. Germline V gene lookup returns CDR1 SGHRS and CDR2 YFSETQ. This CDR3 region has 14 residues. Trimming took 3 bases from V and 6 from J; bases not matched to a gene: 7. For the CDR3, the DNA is TGCGCCAGCAGCTCCGCGGGAGCAAGGGATACGCAGTATTTT. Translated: CASSSAGARDTQYF.

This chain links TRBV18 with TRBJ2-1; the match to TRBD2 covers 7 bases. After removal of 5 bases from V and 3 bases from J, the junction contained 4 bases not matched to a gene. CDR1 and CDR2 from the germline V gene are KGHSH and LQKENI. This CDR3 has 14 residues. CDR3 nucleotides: TGTGCCAGCTCAAAGGCGGGAGTCTACAATGAGCAGTTCTTC. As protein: CASSKAGVYNEQFF.

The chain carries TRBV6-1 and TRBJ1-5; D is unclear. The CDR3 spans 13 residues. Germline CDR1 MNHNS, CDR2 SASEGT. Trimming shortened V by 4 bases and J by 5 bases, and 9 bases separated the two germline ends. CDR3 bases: TGTGCCAGCAGTGGGAGTTCTCATCAGCCCCAGCATTTT. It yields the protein CASSGSSHQPQHF.

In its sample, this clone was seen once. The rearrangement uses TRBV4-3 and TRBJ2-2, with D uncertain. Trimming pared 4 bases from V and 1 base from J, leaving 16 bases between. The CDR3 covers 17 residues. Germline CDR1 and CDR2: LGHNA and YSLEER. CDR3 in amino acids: CASSPTSNDMNTGELFF. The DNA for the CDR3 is TGCGCCAGCAGCCCGACGAGCAATGACATGAACACCGGGGAGCTGTTTTTT.

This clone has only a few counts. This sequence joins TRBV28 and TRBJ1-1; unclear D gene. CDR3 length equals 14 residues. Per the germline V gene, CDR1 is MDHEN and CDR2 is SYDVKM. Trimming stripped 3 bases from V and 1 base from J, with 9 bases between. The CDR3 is CASSLEVRNTEAFF. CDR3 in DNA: TGTGCCAGCAGTTTGGAAGTTCGGAACACTGAAGCTTTCTTT.

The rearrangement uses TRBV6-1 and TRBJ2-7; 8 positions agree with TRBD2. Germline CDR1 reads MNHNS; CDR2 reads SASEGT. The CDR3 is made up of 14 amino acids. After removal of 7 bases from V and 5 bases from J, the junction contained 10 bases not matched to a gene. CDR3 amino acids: CASIVSGTVNEQYF. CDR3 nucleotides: TGTGCCAGCATCGTTAGCGGGACGGTTAACGAGCAGTACTTC.

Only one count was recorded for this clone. The CDR3 sequence: CASSSRQRGTQYF. In DNA form, the CDR3 reads TGTGCCAGCAGCTCGAGACAACGGGGGACCCAGTACTTC. This chain connects TRBV5-6 to TRBJ2-5, with D maybe TRBD2 (5 bases). The CDR3 length is 13 residues. Germline CDR1 reads SGHDT; CDR2 reads YYEEEE. V lost 3 bases and J lost 7, with 13 bases in between.

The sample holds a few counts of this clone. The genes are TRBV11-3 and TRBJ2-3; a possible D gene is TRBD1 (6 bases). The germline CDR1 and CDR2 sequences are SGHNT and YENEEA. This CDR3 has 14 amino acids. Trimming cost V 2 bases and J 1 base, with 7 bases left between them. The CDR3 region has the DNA TGTGCCAGCAGCTTACACAGGGGCACAGATACGCAGTATTTT. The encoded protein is CASSLHRGTDTQYF. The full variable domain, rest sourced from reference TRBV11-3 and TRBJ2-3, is EAGVVQSPRYKIIEKKQPVAFWCNPISGHNTLYWYLQNLGQGPELLIRYENEEAVDDSQLPKDRFSAERLKGVDSTLKIQPAELGDSAVYLCASSLHRGTDTQYFGPGTRLTVL.

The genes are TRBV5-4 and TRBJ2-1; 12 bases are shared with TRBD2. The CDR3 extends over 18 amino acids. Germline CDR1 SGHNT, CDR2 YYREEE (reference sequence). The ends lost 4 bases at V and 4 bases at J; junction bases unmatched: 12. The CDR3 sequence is CASSKGASGGAGYNEQFF. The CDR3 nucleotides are TGTGCCAGCAGCAAGGGTGCTAGCGGGGGGGCCGGGTACAATGAGCAGTTCTTC.

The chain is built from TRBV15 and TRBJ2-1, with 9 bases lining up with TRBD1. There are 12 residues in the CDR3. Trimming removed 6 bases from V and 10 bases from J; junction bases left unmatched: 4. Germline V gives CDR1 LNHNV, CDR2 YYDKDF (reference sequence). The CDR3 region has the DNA TGTGCCACCAGTACAGGGGGCAGGGAGCAGTTCTTC. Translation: CATSTGGREQFF.